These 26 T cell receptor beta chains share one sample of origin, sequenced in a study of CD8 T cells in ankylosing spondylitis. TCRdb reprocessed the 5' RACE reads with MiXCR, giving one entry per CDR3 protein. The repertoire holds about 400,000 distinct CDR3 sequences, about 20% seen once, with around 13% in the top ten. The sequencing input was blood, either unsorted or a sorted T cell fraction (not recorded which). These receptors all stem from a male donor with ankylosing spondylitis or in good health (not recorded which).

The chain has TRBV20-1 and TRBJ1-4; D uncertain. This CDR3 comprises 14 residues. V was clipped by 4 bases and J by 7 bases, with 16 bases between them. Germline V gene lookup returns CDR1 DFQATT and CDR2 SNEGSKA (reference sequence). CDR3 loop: CSAIMGRAREKLFF. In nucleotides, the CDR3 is TGCAGTGCTATTATGGGCCGCGCGCGTGAAAAACTGTTTTTT.

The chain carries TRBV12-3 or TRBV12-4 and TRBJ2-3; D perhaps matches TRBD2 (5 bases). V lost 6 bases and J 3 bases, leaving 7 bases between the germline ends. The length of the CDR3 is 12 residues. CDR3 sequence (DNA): TGTGCCAGCAGGTGGGAGACAGATACGCAGTATTTT. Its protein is CASRWETDTQYF.

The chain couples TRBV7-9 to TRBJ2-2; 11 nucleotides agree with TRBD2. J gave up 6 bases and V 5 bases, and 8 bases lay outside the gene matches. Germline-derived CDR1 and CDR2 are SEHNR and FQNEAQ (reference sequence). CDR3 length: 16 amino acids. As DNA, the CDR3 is TGTGCCAGCAGCCCTCGACTAGCGGGGAGATCCGGGGAGCTGTTTTTT. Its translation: CASSPRLAGRSGELFF.

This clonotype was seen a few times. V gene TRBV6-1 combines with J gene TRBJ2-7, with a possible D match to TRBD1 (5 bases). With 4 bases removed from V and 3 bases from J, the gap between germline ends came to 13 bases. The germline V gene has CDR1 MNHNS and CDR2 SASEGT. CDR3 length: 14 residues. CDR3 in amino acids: CASSATGSGYEQYF. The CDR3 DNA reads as TGTGCCAGCAGTGCCACAGGCTCTGGCTACGAGCAGTACTTC.

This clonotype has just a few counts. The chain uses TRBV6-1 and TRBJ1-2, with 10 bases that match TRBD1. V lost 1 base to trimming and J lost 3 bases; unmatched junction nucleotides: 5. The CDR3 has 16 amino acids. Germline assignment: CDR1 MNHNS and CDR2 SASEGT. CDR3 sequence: CASSEVLGTGDYGYTF. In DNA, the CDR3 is TGTGCCAGCAGTGAAGTCCTCGGGACAGGGGACTATGGCTACACCTTC.

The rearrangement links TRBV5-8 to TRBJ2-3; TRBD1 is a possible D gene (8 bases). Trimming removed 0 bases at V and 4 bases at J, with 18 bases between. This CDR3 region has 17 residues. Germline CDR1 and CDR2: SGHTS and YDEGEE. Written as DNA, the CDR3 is TGTGCCAGCAGCTTGGCCCCTACAGGGGGGGGGCCAGATACGCAGTATTTT. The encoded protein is CASSLAPTGGGPDTQYF.

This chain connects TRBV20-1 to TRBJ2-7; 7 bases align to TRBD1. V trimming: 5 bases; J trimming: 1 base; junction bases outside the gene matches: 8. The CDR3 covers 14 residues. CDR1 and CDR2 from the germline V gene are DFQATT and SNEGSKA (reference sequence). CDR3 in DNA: TGCAGTGCTCGACCCGGGACAGAGTCCTACGAGCAGTACTTC. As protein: CSARPGTESYEQYF.

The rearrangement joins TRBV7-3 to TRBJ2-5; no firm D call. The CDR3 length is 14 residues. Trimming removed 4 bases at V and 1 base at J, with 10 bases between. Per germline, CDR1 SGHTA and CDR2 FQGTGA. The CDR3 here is CASSSRRSQETQYF. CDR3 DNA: TGTGCCAGCAGCTCCCGCAGATCCCAAGAGACCCAGTACTTC.

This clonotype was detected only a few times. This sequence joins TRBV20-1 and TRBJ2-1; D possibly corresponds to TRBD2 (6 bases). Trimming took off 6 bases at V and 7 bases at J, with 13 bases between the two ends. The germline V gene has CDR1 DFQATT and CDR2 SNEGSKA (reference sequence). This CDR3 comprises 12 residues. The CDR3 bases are TGCAGTGCGCTGACTAGTTGGAATGAGCAGTTCTTC. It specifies CSALTSWNEQFF.

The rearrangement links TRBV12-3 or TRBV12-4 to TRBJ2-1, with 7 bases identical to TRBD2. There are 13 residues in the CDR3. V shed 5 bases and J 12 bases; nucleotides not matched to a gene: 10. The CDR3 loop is CASSPSLGTMQFF. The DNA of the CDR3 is TGTGCCAGCAGTCCCAGCTTGGGGACTATGCAGTTCTTC.

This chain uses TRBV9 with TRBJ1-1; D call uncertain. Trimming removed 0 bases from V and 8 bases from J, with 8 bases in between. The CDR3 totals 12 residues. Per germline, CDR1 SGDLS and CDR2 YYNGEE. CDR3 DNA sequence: TGTGCCAGCAGCGTAGGCGGCAGAGAAGCTTTCTTT. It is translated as CASSVGGREAFF.

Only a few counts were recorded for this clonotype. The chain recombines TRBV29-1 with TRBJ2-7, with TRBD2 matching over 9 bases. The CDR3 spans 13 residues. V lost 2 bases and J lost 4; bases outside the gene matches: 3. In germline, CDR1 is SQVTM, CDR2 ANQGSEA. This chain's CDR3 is CSVETSGRYEQYF. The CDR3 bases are TGCAGCGTTGAAACTAGCGGGCGATACGAGCAGTACTTC.

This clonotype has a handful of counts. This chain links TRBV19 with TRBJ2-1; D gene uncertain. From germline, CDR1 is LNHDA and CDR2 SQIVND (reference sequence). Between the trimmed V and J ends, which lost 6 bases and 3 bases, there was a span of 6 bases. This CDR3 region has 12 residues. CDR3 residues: CASRDGYNEQFF. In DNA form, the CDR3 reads TGTGCCAGTAGGGACGGCTACAATGAGCAGTTCTTC.

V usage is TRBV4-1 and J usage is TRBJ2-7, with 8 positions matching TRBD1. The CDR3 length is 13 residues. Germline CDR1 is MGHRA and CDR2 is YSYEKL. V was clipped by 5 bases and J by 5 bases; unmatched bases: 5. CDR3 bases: TGCGCCAGCAGCGTGCAGGGGGCCCACGAGCAGTACTTC. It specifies CASSVQGAHEQYF.

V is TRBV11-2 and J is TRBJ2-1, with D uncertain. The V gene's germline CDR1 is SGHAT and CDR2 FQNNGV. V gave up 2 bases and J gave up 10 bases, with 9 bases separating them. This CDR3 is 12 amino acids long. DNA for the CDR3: TGTGCCAGCAGCTTAATTAGTCGGGAGCAGTTCTTC. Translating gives CASSLISREQFF.

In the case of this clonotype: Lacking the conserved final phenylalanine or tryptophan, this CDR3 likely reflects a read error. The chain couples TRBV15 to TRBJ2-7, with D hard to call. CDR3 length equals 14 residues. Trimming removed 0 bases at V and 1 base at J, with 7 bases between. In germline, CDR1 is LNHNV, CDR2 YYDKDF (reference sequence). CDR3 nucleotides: TGTGCCACCAGCAGAGATAGAAAATCCTACGAGCAGTACTCC. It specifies CATSRDRKSYEQYS.

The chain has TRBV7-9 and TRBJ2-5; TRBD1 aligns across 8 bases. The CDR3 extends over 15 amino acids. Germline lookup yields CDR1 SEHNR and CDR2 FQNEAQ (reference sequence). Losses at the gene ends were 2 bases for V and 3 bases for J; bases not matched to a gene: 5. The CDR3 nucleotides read TGTGCCAGCAGCTTACCCCGGACAGGGAAAGAGACCCAGTACTTC. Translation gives CASSLPRTGKETQYF.

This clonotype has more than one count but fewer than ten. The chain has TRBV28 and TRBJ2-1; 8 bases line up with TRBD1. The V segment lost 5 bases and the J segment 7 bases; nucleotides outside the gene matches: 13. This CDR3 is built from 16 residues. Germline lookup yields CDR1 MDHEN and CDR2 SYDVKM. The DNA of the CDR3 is TGTGCCAGCAGTCAAAGAATAAGGGACAGGCTGAATGAGCAGTTCTTC. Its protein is CASSQRIRDRLNEQFF.

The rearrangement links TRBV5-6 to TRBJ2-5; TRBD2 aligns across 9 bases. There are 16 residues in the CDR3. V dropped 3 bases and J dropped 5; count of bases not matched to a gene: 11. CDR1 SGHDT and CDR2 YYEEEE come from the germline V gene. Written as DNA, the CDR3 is TGTGCCAGCAGCTCCGATAGCGGGGGCGTGGGTGAGACCCAGTACTTC. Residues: CASSSDSGGVGETQYF. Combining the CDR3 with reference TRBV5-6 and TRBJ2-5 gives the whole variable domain DAGVTQSPTHLIKTRGQQVTLRCSPKSGHDTVSWYQQALGQGPQFIFQYYEEEERQRGNFPDRFSGHQFPNYSSELNVNALLLGDSALYLCASSSDSGGVGETQYFGPGTRLLVL.

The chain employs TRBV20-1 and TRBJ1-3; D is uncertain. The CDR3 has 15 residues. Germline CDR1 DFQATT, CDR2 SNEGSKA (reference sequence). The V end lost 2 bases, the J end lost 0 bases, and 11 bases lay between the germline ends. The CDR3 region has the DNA TGCAGTGCTAGACGCCGCGGGGTCTCTGGAAACACCATATATTTT. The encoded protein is CSARRRGVSGNTIYF.

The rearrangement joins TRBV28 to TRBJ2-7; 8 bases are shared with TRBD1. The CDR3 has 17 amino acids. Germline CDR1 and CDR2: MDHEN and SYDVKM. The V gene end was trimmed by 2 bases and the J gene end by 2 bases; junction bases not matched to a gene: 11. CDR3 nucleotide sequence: TGTGCCAGCAGTTTAGCTACGAGTAGGACAGGGCCCTACGAGCAGTACTTC. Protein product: CASSLATSRTGPYEQYF.

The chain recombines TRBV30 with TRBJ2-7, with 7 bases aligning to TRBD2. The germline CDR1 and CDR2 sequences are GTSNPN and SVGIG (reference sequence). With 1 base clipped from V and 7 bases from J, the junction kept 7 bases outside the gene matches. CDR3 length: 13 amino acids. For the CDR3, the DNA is TGTGCCTGGAGTGGAGCGGGGTCGGGAGAGCAGTACTTC. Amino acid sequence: CAWSGAGSGEQYF.

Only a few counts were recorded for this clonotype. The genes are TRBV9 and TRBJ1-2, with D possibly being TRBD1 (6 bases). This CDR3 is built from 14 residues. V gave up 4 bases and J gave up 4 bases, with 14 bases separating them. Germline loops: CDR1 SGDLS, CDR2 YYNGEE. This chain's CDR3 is CASSQGGVRYGYTF. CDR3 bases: TGTGCCAGCAGCCAAGGGGGGGTACGCTATGGCTACACCTTC.

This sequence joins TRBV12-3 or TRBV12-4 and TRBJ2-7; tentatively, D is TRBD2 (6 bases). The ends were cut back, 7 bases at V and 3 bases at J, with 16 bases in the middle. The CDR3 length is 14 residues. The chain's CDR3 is CASKPGGGDYEQYF. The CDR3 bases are TGTGCCAGCAAACCCGGGGGTGGGGACTACGAGCAGTACTTC.

The CDR3 DNA reads as TGTGCCAGCAGTTACTCTGGACAGGGCTACAATGAGCAGTTCTTC. Its translation is CASSYSGQGYNEQFF. The rearrangement links TRBV6-5 to TRBJ2-1, with 8 nucleotides matching TRBD1. The CDR3 has 15 residues. V was pared by 0 bases and J by 3 bases, with 1 base of the junction left unmatched. Germline V CDR1 and CDR2: MNHEY, SVGAGI.

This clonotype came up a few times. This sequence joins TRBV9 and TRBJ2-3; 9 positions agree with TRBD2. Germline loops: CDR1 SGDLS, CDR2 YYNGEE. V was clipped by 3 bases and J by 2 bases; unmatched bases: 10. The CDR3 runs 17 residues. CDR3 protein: CASSEHKRGANTDTQYF. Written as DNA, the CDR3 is TGTGCCAGCAGCGAACATAAGCGGGGGGCGAACACAGATACGCAGTATTTT.